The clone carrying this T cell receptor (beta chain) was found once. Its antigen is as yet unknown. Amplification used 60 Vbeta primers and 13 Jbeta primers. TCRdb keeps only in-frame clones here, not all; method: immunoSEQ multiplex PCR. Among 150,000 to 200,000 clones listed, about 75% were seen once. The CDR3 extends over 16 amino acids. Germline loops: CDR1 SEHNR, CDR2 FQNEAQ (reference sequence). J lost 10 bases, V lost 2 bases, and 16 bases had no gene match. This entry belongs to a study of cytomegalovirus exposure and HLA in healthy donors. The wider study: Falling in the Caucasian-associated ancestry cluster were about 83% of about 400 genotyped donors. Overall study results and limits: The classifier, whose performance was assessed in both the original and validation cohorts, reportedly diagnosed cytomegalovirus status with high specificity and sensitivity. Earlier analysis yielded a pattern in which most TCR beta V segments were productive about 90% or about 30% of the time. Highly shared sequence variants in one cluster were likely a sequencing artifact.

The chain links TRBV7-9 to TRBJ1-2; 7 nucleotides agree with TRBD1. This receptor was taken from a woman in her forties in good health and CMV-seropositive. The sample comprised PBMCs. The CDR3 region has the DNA TGTGCCAGCAGCTTACGACAGGGAGGAGGTTCATCTGACTACACCTTC. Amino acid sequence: CASSLRQGGGSSDYTF.